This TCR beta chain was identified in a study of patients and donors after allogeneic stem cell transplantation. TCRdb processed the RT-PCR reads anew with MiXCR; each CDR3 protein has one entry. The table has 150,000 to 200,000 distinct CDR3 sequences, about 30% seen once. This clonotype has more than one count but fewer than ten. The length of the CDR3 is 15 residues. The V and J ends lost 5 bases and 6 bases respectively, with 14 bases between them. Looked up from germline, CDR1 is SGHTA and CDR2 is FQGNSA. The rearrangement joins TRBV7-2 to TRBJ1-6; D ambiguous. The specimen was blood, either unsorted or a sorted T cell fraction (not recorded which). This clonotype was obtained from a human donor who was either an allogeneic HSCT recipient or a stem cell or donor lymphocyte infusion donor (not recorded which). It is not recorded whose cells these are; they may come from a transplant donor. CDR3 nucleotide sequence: TGTGCCAGCAGCCCCGCGGTTTCCCGTAATTCACCCCTCCACTTT. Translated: CASSPAVSRNSPLHF.